Shown below are 22 T cell receptor beta chains from a single sample sequenced in a study of cytomegalovirus exposure and HLA in healthy donors. In the PCR, 60 Vbeta and 13 Jbeta primers were used. Clones were sequenced by immunoSEQ multiplex PCR, and TCRdb holds only the in-frame ones, with some missing. This sample has about 140,000 clones; over 70% occur once, and the top ten carry about an eighth. Sample: PBMCs. These receptors originate from a woman in her thirties or forties in good health and CMV-seronegative.

Comment on this clone: Compared with germline, one end of the junction differs, possibly owing to a read error. The genes are TRBV28 and TRBJ2-3; TRBD1 is a possible D gene (6 bases). Germline assignment: CDR1 MDHEN and CDR2 SYDVKM. The CDR3 sequence is 14 residues long. The CDR3 loop reads CASSPLRGTHTQYF. For the CDR3, the DNA is TGTGCCAGCAGCCCCCTCAGGGGCACACATACGCAGTATTTT.

The chain uses TRBV6-6 and TRBJ2-3; D is unresolved. Looked up from germline, CDR1 is MNHNY and CDR2 is SVGAGI (reference sequence). The CDR3 is made up of 11 amino acids. The V end lost 3 bases, the J end lost 6 bases, and 4 bases lay between the germline ends. The DNA for the CDR3 is TGTGCCAGCAGTTATCAGGATACGCAGTATTTT. It translates to CASSYQDTQYF.

A few counts support this clone. One junction end disagrees with the germline gene, perhaps due to a read error. V gene TRBV6-4 combines with J gene TRBJ2-6, with 9 bases aligning to TRBD1. The CDR3 length is 15 residues. CDR1 and CDR2 (germline): MRHNA, SNTAGT. CDR3 loop: CASSLQGAGANGLTF. The CDR3 nucleotides are TGTGCCAGCAGTCTACAGGGGGCTGGGGCCAACGGCCTGACTTTC.

The rearrangement uses TRBV6-1 and TRBJ2-1; 8 nucleotides agree with TRBD2. J lost 7 bases, V lost 6 bases, and 8 bases had no gene match. CDR1 MNHNS and CDR2 SASEGT come from the germline V gene. CDR3 length: 14 amino acids. The CDR3 is CASSPTGLGNEQFF. The CDR3, as DNA: TGTGCCAGCAGCCCGACGGGACTAGGGAATGAGCAGTTCTTC.

Of note for this clone: This is likely a read error, given that the CDR3 carries no conserved phenylalanine or tryptophan at its end. For the CDR3, the DNA is TGTGCCAGCAGCCCCGGGACAAACTATGGCTACACCTAC. Protein product: CASSPGTNYGYTY. The gene calls are TRBV16 and TRBJ1-2, with D tentatively TRBD1 (6 bases). Trimming left V 4 bases short and J 2 bases short, with 8 bases between. The CDR3 has 13 amino acids. Germline values: CDR1 KGHSY, CDR2 FQNENV.

The chain links TRBV7-8 to TRBJ1-5, with 9 bases matching TRBD1. V was pared by 5 bases and J by 7 bases, with 9 bases of the junction left unmatched. The CDR3 is made up of 15 amino acids. The germline gives CDR1 SGHVS, CDR2 FQNEAQ. The CDR3 loop reads CASSVDRGARQPQHF. DNA for the CDR3: TGTGCCAGCAGCGTGGACAGGGGCGCCAGGCAGCCCCAGCATTTT.

This chain joins TRBV12-5 and TRBJ1-5; D is ambiguous. The V end was cut by 6 bases, the J end by 5 bases, with 5 bases between. CDR3 length equals 11 residues. CDR1 LGHNT and CDR2 FRNRAP come from the germline V gene. DNA for the CDR3: TGTGCTAGTGGCAATTATCAGCCCCAGCATTTT. Its translation: CASGNYQPQHF. The full variable domain, with the rest looked up from reference TRBV12-5 and TRBJ1-5, is DARVTQTPRHKVTEMGQEVTMRCQPILGHNTVFWYRQTMMQGLELLAYFRNRAPLDDSGMPKDRFSAEMPDATLATLKIQPSEPRDSAVYFCASGNYQPQHFGDGTRLSIL.

The V gene is TRBV9, the J gene TRBJ2-1, with 8 bases that match TRBD2. CDR3 length equals 18 residues. Germline V gives CDR1 SGDLS, CDR2 YYNGEE. V dropped 0 bases and J dropped 0; count of bases not matched to a gene: 8. In DNA form, the CDR3 reads TGTGCCAGCAGCGTAGGTAGCGGGGCATTGAGCTCCTACAATGAGCAGTTCTTC. This codes for CASSVGSGALSSYNEQFF.

V and J are TRBV28 and TRBJ1-2; no reliable D call. This CDR3 is built from 12 residues. With 5 bases removed from V and 7 bases from J, the gap between germline ends came to 11 bases. The germline V gene encodes CDR1 MDHEN and CDR2 SYDVKM. CDR3 nucleotide sequence: TGTGCCAGCAGTAGGAGGGTAGGTGGCTACACCTTC. Encoded protein: CASSRRVGGYTF.

This clone was observed once. The rearrangement uses TRBV19 and TRBJ2-1, with D possibly being TRBD2 (5 bases). The CDR3 runs to 16 residues. Germline-derived CDR1 and CDR2 are LNHDA and SQIVND (reference sequence). The V and J ends lost 0 bases and 5 bases respectively, with 14 bases between them. Written as DNA, the CDR3 is TGTGCCAGTAGTATAGATGGGGAGACTTTTAACAATGAGCAGTTCTTC. It codes for CASSIDGETFNNEQFF.

The chain employs TRBV27 and TRBJ2-7; 8 positions agree with TRBD2. This CDR3 region has 14 residues. Germline lookup yields CDR1 MNHEY and CDR2 SMNVEV (reference sequence). V was clipped by 4 bases and J by 3 bases; unmatched bases: 5. In nucleotides, the CDR3 is TGTGCCAGCAGTTATGGCGGGAGGTTCTACGAGCAGTACTTC. It is translated as CASSYGGRFYEQYF.

The rearrangement uses TRBV7-2 and TRBJ2-5; TRBD2 is a possible D gene (7 bases). The CDR3 length is 16 residues. V lost 7 bases, J lost 5 bases, and 23 bases lay in between. Germline CDR1 SGHTA, CDR2 FQGNSA. CDR3: CASTQMGLGGRETQYF. The CDR3 DNA follows: TGTGCCAGCACCCAGATGGGGTTGGGGGGGCGGGAGACCCAGTACTTC. The variable domain in full, completed from reference TRBV7-2 and TRBJ2-5, reads GAGVSQSPSNKVTEKGKDVELRCDPISGHTALYWYRQSLGQGLEFLIYFQGNSAPDKSGLPSDRFSAERTGGSVSTLTIQRTQQEDSAVYLCASTQMGLGGRETQYFGPGTRLLVL.

This clone was observed once. J is TRBJ2-6 and V is TRBV28, with 8 bases lining up with TRBD1. The V segment lost 5 bases and the J segment 2 bases; nucleotides outside the gene matches: 2. The CDR3 has 15 amino acids. The germline gives CDR1 MDHEN, CDR2 SYDVKM. The CDR3 DNA reads TGTGCCAGCAGTCAGGGGGCGACTGGGGCCAACGTCCTGACTTTC. Its protein is CASSQGATGANVLTF.

V is TRBV7-8 and J is TRBJ2-5, with 8 positions matching TRBD2. The germline CDR1 and CDR2 sequences are SGHVS and FQNEAQ. V was pared by 2 bases and J by 1 base, with 9 bases of the junction left unmatched. The CDR3 has 17 amino acids. CDR3 nucleotides: TGTGCCAGCAGCTTACCCAGGATTAGCGGGACCCAAGAGACCCAGTACTTC. Its translation: CASSLPRISGTQETQYF.

The V and J genes are TRBV7-8 and TRBJ2-7; D is unclear. The CDR3 has 15 amino acids. The germline V gene has CDR1 SGHVS and CDR2 FQNEAQ. V lost 5 bases and J 0 bases, leaving 14 bases between the germline ends. The chain's CDR3 is CASSPWAAHSYEQYF. The CDR3 DNA sequence: TGTGCCAGCAGCCCTTGGGCAGCCCACTCCTACGAGCAGTACTTC.

The gene calls are TRBV11-3 and TRBJ2-1; 7 bases map to TRBD1. The CDR3 has 16 residues. Germline CDR1 and CDR2: SGHNT and YENEEA. V was clipped by 0 bases and J by 2 bases; unmatched bases: 4. This CDR3 reads CASSLDPGTAYNEQFF. The CDR3, as DNA: TGTGCCAGCAGCTTAGACCCCGGGACAGCCTACAATGAGCAGTTCTTC.

This clone occurred once. V usage is TRBV6-5 and J usage is TRBJ1-5; D unclear. Trimming removed 2 bases at V and 2 bases at J, with 10 bases between. This CDR3 comprises 15 residues. Looked up from germline, CDR1 is MNHEY and CDR2 is SVGAGI. CDR3 sequence (DNA): TGTGCCAGCAGTTACGCCGTACCGGGCAATCAGCCCCAGCATTTT. Protein sequence: CASSYAVPGNQPQHF.

This rearrangement joins TRBV7-2 to TRBJ2-5; TRBD1 agrees at 9 bases. V shed 4 bases, J shed 1 base, and the junction held 7 bases outside the gene matches. CDR3 length: 16 residues. Germline lookup yields CDR1 SGHTA and CDR2 FQGNSA. CDR3 DNA: TGTGCCAGCAGCTGGGGACAGGGAGAAGGCCAAGAGACCCAGTACTTC. This gives the protein CASSWGQGEGQETQYF. The full variable domain, its missing parts supplied by reference TRBV7-2 and TRBJ2-5, is GAGVSQSPSNKVTEKGKDVELRCDPISGHTALYWYRQSLGQGLEFLIYFQGNSAPDKSGLPSDRFSAERTGGSVSTLTIQRTQQEDSAVYLCASSWGQGEGQETQYFGPGTRLLVL.

The CDR3 spells CASSQEVMYNEQFF. As DNA, the CDR3 is TGTGCCAGCAGCCAGGAGGTAATGTACAATGAGCAGTTCTTC. V usage is TRBV11-1 and J usage is TRBJ2-1, with D possibly TRBD2 on 5 matching bases. This CDR3 has 14 residues. Germline CDR1 SGHAT, CDR2 FQDESV (reference sequence). Trimming took off 5 bases at V and 4 bases at J, with 12 bases between the two ends.

The chain employs TRBV28 and TRBJ1-2; D remains unclear. Germline CDR1 MDHEN, CDR2 SYDVKM. CDR3 length equals 11 residues. The V and J ends lost 11 bases and 7 bases respectively, with 14 bases between them. The CDR3, as DNA: TGTGCCGTCAAATTGGCGGTTGGCTACACCTTC. As protein: CAVKLAVGYTF.

The chain combines TRBV27 with TRBJ1-4; tentative D call: TRBD1 (5 bases). Per the germline V gene, CDR1 is MNHEY and CDR2 is SMNVEV (reference sequence). The V end was cut by 0 bases, the J end by 0 bases, with 8 bases between. This CDR3 contains 16 residues. This chain's CDR3 is CASSLSPGATNEKLFF. DNA of the CDR3: TGTGCCAGCAGTTTATCTCCGGGGGCAACTAATGAAAAACTGTTTTTT.

This chain links TRBV2 with TRBJ2-5, with a weak D call TRBD2 (6 bases). The germline gives CDR1 SNHLY, CDR2 FYNNEI. With 6 bases removed from V and 0 bases from J, the gap between germline ends came to 14 bases. The CDR3 runs to 15 residues. The CDR3 DNA sequence: TGTGCCAGCAGGGACCGGGACTTCTACCAAGAGACCCAGTACTTC. This sequence encodes CASRDRDFYQETQYF.